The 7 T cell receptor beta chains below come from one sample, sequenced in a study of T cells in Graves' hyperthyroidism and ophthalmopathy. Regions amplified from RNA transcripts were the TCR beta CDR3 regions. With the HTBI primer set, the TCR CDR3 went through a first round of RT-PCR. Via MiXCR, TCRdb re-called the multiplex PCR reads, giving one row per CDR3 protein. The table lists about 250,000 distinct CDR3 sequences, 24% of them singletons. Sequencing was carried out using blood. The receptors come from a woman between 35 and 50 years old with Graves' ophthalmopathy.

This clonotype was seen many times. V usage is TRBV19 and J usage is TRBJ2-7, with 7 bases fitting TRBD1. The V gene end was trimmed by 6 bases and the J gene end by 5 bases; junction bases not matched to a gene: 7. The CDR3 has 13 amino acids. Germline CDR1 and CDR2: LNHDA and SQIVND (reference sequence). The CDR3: CASRSRDSDEQYF. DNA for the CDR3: TGTGCCAGTAGGTCCCGGGACAGCGACGAGCAGTACTTC.

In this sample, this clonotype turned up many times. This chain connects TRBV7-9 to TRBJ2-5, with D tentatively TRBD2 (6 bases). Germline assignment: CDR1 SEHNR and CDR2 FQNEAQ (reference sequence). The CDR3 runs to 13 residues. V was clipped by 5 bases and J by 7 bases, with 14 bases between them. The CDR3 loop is CASSLRLEGTQYF. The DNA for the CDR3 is TGTGCCAGCAGCCTACGACTAGAGGGGACCCAGTACTTC.

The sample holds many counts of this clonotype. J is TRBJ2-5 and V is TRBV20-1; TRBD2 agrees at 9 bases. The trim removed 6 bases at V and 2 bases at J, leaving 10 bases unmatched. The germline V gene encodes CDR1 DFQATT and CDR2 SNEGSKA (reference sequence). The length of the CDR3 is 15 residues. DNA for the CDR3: TGCAGTGCCCAACGGACTAGCGCCGAACAAGAGACCCAGTACTTC. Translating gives CSAQRTSAEQETQYF.

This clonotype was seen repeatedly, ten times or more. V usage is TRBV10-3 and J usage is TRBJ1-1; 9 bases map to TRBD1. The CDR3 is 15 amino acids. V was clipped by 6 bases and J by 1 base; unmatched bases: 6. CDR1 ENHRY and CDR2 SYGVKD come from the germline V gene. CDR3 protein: CAISPRQGENTEAFF. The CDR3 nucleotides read TGTGCCATCAGCCCAAGACAGGGGGAGAACACTGAAGCTTTCTTT.

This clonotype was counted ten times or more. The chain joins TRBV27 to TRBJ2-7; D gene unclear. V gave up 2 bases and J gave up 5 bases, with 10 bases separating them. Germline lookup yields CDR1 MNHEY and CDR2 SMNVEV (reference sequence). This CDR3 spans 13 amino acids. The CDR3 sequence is CASSLRGGNEQYF. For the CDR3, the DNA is TGTGCCAGCAGTTTAAGAGGTGGAAACGAGCAGTACTTC.

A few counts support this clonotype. CDR3 sequence reads: CASSIGEGTEAFF. CDR3 coding DNA: TGTGCCAGCAGCATCGGGGAGGGCACTGAAGCTTTCTTT. The V call is TRBV7-9, the J call TRBJ1-1, with D unclear. Germline V gene data show CDR1 as SEHNR and CDR2 as FQNEAQ (reference sequence). V lost 5 bases and J lost 4, with 11 bases in between. This CDR3 comprises 13 residues.

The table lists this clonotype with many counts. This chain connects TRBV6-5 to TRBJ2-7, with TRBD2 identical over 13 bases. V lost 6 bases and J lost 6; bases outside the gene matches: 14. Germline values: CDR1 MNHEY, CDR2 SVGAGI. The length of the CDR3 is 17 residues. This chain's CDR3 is CASRGGLAGLHGGEQYF. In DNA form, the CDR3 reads TGTGCCAGCAGGGGGGGACTAGCGGGGTTGCACGGGGGCGAGCAGTACTTC.